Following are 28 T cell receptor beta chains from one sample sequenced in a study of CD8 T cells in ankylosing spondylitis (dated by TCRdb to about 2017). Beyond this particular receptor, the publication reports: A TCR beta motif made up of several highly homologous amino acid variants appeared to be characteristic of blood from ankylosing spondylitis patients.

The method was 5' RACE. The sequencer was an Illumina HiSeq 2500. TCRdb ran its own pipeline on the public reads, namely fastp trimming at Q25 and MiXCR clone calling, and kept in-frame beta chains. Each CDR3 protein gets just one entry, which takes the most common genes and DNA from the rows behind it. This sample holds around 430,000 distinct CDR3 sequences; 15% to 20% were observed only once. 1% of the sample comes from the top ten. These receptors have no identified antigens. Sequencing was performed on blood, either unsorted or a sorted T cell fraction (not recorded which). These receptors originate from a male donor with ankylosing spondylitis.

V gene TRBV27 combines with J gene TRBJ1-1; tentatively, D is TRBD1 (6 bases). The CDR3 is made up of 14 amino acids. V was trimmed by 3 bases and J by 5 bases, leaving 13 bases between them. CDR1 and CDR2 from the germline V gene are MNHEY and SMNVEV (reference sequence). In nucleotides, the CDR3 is TGTGCCAGCAGTTTTACAGGGTTTGGGACTGAAGCTTTCTTT. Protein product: CASSFTGFGTEAFF.

The CDR3 sequence: CSAYQGTGEAFF. The CDR3 DNA reads TGCAGTGCTTATCAGGGGACCGGTGAAGCTTTCTTT. The V and J genes are TRBV20-1 and TRBJ1-1; TRBD1 might be the D (6 bases). Trimming took off 5 bases at V and 7 bases at J, with 14 bases between the two ends. This CDR3 is built from 12 residues. CDR1 is DFQATT and CDR2 is SNEGSKA in the germline V gene (reference sequence).

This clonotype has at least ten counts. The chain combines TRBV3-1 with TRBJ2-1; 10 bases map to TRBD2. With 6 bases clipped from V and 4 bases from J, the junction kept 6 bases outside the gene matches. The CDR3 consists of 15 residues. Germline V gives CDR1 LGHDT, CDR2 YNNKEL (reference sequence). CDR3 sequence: CASSLLAGSYNEQFF. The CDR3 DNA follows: TGTGCCAGCAGTCTACTAGCGGGGTCATACAATGAGCAGTTCTTC.

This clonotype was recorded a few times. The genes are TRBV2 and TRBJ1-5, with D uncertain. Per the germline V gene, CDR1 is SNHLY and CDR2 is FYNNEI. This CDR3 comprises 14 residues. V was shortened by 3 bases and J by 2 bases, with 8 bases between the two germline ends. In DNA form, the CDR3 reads TGTGCCAGCAGTGACATGAACGGCAATCAGCCCCAGCATTTT. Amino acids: CASSDMNGNQPQHF. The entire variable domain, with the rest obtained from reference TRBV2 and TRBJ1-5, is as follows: EPEVTQTPSHQVTQMGQEVILRCVPISNHLYFYWYRQILGQKVEFLVSFYNNEISEKSEIFDDQFSVERPDGSNFTLKIRSTKLEDSAMYFCASSDMNGNQPQHFGDGTRLSIL.

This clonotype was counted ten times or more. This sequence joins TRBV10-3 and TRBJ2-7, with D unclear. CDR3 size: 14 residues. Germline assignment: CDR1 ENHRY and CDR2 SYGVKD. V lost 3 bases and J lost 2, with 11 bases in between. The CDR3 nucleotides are TGTGCCATCAGTGATTGGCAGCCCCCCTACGAGCAGTACTTC. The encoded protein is CAISDWQPPYEQYF.

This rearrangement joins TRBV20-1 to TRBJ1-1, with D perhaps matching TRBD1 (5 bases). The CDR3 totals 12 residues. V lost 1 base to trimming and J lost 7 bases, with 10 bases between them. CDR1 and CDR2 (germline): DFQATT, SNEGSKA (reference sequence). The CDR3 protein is CSARGGFGEAFF. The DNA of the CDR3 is TGCAGTGCTAGAGGGGGGTTTGGTGAAGCTTTCTTT.

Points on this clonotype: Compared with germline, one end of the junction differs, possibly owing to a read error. The CDR3 loop is CASSLTGSQPRHF. CDR3 nucleotide sequence: TGTGCCAGCAGTTTAACGGGGAGTCAGCCCCGGCATTTT. The J gene is TRBJ1-5, the V gene TRBV12-3 or TRBV12-4, with D hard to call. The CDR3 has 13 residues.

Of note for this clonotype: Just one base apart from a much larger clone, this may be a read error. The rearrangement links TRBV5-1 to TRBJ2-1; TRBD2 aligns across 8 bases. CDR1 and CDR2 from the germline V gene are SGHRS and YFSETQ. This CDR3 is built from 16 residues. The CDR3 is CASSVGTRGSHNEQFF. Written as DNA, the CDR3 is TGCGCCAGCAGCGTCGGGACTAGAGGCTCCCACAATGAGCAGTTCTTC.

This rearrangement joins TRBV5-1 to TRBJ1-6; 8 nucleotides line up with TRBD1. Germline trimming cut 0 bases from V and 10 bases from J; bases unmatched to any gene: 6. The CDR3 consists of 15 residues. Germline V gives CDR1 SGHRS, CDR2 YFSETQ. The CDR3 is CASSLAGGLESPLHF. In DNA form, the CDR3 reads TGCGCCAGCAGCTTGGCAGGGGGCTTGGAATCACCCCTCCACTTT.

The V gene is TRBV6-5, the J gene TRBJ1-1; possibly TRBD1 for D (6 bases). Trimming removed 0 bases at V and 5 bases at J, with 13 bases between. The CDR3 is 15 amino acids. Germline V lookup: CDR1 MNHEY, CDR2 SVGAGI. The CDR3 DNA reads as TGTGCCAGCAGTTACTCTACCGAGGGGGGGACTGAAGCTTTCTTT. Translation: CASSYSTEGGTEAFF.

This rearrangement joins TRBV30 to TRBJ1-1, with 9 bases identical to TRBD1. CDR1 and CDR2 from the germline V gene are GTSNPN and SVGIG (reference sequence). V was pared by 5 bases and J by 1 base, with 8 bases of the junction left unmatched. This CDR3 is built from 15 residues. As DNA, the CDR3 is TGTGCCTGGGGACTACAGGGGGCGCCGAACACTGAAGCTTTCTTT. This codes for CAWGLQGAPNTEAFF.

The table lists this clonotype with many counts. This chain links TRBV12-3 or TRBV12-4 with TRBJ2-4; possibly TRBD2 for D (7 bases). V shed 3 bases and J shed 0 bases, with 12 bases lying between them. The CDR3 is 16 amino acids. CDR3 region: CASSLGGGLAKNIQYF. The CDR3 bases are TGTGCCAGCAGTTTGGGAGGGGGTCTAGCCAAAAACATTCAGTACTTC.

The CDR3 is CASSLAVDRGRRKLFF. The CDR3 region has the DNA TGTGCCAGCAGCTTAGCGGTGGACAGGGGCAGGAGAAAACTGTTTTTT. The chain combines TRBV7-2 with TRBJ1-4, with 9 nucleotides matching TRBD1. CDR1 is SGHTA and CDR2 is FQGNSA in the germline V gene. The CDR3 consists of 16 residues. V lost 0 bases, J lost 10 bases, and 9 bases stayed unmatched.

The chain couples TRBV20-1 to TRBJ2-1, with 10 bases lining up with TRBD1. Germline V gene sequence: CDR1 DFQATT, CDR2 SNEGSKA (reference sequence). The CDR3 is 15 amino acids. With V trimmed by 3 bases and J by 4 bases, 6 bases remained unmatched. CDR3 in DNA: TGCAGTGCTAGTGTGGACAGGGGGAATTACAATGAGCAGTTCTTC. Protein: CSASVDRGNYNEQFF.

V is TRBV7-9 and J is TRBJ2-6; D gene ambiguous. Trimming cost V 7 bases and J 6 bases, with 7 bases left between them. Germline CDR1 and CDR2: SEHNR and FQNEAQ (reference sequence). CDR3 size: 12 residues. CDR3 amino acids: CASTPEANVLTF. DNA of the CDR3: TGTGCCAGCACCCCCGAGGCCAACGTCCTGACTTTC.

This CDR3 is CASSQGMKKSGGRSSYEQYF. For the CDR3, the DNA is TGTGCCAGCAGCCAAGGGATGAAAAAGTCGGGAGGAAGGAGCTCCTACGAGCAGTACTTC. This sequence joins TRBV3-1 and TRBJ2-7; 7 positions agree with TRBD2. The CDR3 has 20 amino acids. The V gene end was trimmed by 1 base and the J gene end by 0 bases; junction bases not matched to a gene: 18. Per germline, CDR1 LGHDT and CDR2 YNNKEL (reference sequence).

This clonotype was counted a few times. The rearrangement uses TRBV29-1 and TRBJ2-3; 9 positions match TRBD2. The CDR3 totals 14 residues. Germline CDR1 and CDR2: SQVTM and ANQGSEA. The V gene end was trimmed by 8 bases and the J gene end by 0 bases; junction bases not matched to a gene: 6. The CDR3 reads CSLRSGGSTDTQYF. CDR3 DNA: TGCAGCCTTCGTAGCGGGGGTAGCACAGATACGCAGTATTTT.

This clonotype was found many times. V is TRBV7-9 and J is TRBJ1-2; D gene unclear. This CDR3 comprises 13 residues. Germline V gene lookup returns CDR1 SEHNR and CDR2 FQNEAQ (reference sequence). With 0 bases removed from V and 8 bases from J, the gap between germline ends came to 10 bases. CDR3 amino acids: CASSLAGPGGYTF. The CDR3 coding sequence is TGTGCCAGCAGCTTAGCCGGGCCGGGAGGCTACACCTTC.

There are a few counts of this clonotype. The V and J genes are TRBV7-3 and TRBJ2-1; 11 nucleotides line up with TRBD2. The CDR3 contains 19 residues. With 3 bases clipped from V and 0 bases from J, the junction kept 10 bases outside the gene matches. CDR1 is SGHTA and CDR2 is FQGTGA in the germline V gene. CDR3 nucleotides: TGTGCCAGCAGCTTCTCCGCCGGGACTAGCGGAGCCTCCTACAATGAGCAGTTCTTC. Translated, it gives CASSFSAGTSGASYNEQFF. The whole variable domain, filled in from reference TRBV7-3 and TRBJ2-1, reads GAGVSQTPSNKVTEKGKYVELRCDPISGHTALYWYRQSLGQGPEFLIYFQGTGAADDSGLPNDRFFAVRPEGSVSTLKIQRTERGDSAVYLCASSFSAGTSGASYNEQFFGPGTRLTVL.

DNA for the CDR3: TGCAGCGTGGCAGGACAGACTGCCTCCTACGAGCAGTACTTC. Translating gives CSVAGQTASYEQYF. The chain uses TRBV29-1 and TRBJ2-7; D might be TRBD1 (6 bases). Per germline, CDR1 SQVTM and CDR2 ANQGSEA. There are 14 residues in the CDR3. V gave up 6 bases and J gave up 0 bases, with 15 bases separating them.

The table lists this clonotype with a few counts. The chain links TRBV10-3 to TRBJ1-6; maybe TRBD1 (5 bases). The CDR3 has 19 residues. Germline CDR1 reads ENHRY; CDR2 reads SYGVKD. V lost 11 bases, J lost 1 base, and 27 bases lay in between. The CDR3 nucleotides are TGTGCCTACAAAACCGACGGATTTTGGGGGGAATCCTATAATTCACCCCTCCACTTT. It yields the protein CAYKTDGFWGESYNSPLHF.

CDR3 DNA: TGTGCCAGCAGCTTGAGGGCCACTAGCGGGGAGACCCAGTACTTC. Translating it yields CASSLRATSGETQYF. The chain employs TRBV5-6 and TRBJ2-5; 9 bases align to TRBD2. The trim removed 1 base at V and 5 bases at J, leaving 6 bases unmatched. Per germline, CDR1 SGHDT and CDR2 YYEEEE. This CDR3 comprises 15 residues.

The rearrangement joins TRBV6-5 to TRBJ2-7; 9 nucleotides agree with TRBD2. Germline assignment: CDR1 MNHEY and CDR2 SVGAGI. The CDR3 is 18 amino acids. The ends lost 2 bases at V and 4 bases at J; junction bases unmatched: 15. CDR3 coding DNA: TGTGCCAGCAGTTACGGACCTCCTAGCGGGAATTCCCCTTACGAGCAGTACTTC. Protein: CASSYGPPSGNSPYEQYF.

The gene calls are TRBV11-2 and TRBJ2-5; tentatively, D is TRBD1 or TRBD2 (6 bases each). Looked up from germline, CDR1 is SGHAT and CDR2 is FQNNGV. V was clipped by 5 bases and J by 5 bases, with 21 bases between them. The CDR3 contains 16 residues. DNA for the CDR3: TGTGCCAGCAGCCGATGGGACATCCCGGGGAGGGAGACCCAGTACTTC. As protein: CASSRWDIPGRETQYF.

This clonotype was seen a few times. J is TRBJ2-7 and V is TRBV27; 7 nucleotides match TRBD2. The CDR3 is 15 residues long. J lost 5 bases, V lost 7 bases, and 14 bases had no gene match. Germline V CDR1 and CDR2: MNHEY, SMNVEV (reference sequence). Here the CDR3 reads CASTPSYAGVHEQYF. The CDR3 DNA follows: TGTGCCAGCACCCCTTCTTATGCGGGAGTCCACGAGCAGTACTTC.

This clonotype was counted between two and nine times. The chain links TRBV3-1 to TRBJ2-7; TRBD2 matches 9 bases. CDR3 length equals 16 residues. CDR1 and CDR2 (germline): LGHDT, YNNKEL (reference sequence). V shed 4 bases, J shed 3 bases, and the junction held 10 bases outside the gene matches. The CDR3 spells CASSRTTSGGFYEQYF. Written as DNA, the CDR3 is TGTGCCAGCAGCCGGACGACTAGCGGAGGGTTCTACGAGCAGTACTTC.

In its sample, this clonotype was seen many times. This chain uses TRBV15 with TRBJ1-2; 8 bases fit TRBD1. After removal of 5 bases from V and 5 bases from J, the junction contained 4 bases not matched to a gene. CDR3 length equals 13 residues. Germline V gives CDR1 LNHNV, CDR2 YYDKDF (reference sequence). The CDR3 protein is CATSGTGIYGYTF. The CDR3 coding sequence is TGTGCCACCAGCGGGACAGGTATATATGGCTACACCTTC.

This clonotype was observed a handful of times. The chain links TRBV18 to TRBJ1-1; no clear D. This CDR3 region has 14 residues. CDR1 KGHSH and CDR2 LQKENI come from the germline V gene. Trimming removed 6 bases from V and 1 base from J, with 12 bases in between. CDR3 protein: CASSQRPQNTEAFF. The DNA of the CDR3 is TGTGCCAGCTCTCAGAGGCCACAGAACACTGAAGCTTTCTTT.